This T cell receptor beta chain was sequenced in a study of cytomegalovirus exposure and HLA in healthy donors. The primer mix had 60 Vbeta and 13 Jbeta primers. Only in-frame clones appear in the TCRdb table, and some are missing; sequencing was by immunoSEQ multiplex PCR. The sample lists roughly 120,000 clones; 80% were seen once. The CDR3 sequence is 12 residues long. With 0 bases removed from V and 5 bases from J, the gap between germline ends came to 8 bases. From germline, CDR1 is GTSNPN and CDR2 SVGIG (reference sequence). Findings and caveats of the study: A further, later analysis showed that HLA-associated TCR beta chains (compared with equally common others) were more clonally expanded. In the analysis, some V segments, TRBV6-2 and TRBV6-3 included, were excluded as indistinguishable. The authors later found most CMV-associated TCR beta chains appeared HLA-restricted.

A remark on this clone: Its specificity is not known.

The sample comprised PBMCs. The gene calls are TRBV30 and TRBJ2-7; TRBD1 might be the D (5 bases). The TCR originated in a female donor in good health and CMV-seropositive. In nucleotides, the CDR3 is TGTGCCTGGAGTGTACTCAGGGACGAGCAGTACTTC. This encodes CAWSVLRDEQYF.